The 21 T cell receptor beta chains below were found in one sample sequenced in a study of blood T cell repertoires in COVID-19. Using immunoSEQ multiplex PCR, the repertoire was profiled, and TCRdb retains in-frame clones only, with some absent. The sample includes around 190,000 clones, approximately 91% of them seen just once. The sequenced sample was peripheral blood. The receptor set was obtained from a young man with acute or convalescent COVID-19.

This sequence joins TRBV2 and TRBJ2-1; D gene ambiguous. Germline values: CDR1 SNHLY, CDR2 FYNNEI. Trimming removed 6 bases from V and 6 bases from J, with 6 bases in between. The length of the CDR3 is 11 residues. The chain's CDR3 is CASSLVNEQFF. DNA of the CDR3: TGTGCCAGCAGCCTCGTCAATGAGCAGTTCTTC.

The rearrangement joins TRBV6-5 to TRBJ1-1; D not resolved. CDR1 MNHEY and CDR2 SVGAGI come from the germline V gene. The CDR3 is made up of 14 amino acids. Deletions cut 0 bases from V and 0 bases from J, with 5 bases between. This CDR3 reads CASSYSRVNTEAFF. The CDR3, as DNA: TGTGCCAGCAGTTACTCGAGGGTGAACACTGAAGCTTTCTTT.

The CDR3 protein is CASSFLRQPQHF. The CDR3 nucleotides read TGTGCCAGCAGTTTTTTGCGCCAGCCCCAGCATTTT. The V and J genes are TRBV28 and TRBJ1-5, with D hard to call. Trimming cost V 3 bases and J 7 bases, with 7 bases left between them. The germline CDR1 and CDR2 sequences are MDHEN and SYDVKM. The CDR3 is made up of 12 amino acids.

On this clone itself: The same CDR3 arises from other DNA sequences in this sample as well. The gene calls are TRBV28 and TRBJ1-5, with D perhaps matching TRBD1 (6 bases). CDR1 and CDR2 from the germline V gene are MDHEN and SYDVKM. The CDR3 covers 14 residues. V lost 6 bases and J 3 bases, leaving 12 bases between the germline ends. CDR3 amino acids: CASSPGQFNQPQHF. The CDR3 DNA reads as TGTGCCAGCAGCCCCGGACAGTTCAATCAGCCCCAGCATTTT.

The chain combines TRBV10-1 with TRBJ2-5, with 8 bases that match TRBD2. The CDR3 runs to 15 residues. Looked up from germline, CDR1 is WNHNN and CDR2 is SYGVQD (reference sequence). Trimming took 0 bases from V and 7 from J; bases not matched to a gene: 7. CDR3 nucleotides: TGCGCCAGCAGTGAGTCGGTCTTCGGGAGGGCGACCCAGTACTTC. It specifies CASSESVFGRATQYF.

The CDR3, as DNA: TGTGCCAGCAGCCCACGGGTTGCAACTAATGAAAAACTGTTTTTT. Its protein is CASSPRVATNEKLFF. V gene TRBV5-5 combines with J gene TRBJ1-4; D is uncertain. The V gene lost 4 bases and the J gene lost 0 bases, with 10 bases spanning the gap. The CDR3 sequence is 15 residues long. Germline lookup yields CDR1 SGHKS and CDR2 YYEKEE (reference sequence).

The gene calls are TRBV6-5 and TRBJ2-5, with 12 bases aligning to TRBD2. After removal of 6 bases from V and 2 bases from J, the junction contained 4 bases not matched to a gene. CDR1 and CDR2 from the germline V gene are MNHEY and SVGAGI. The CDR3 contains 15 residues. In DNA, the CDR3 is TGTGCCAGCAGGCGACTAGCGGGGGATCAAGAGACCCAGTACTTC. Translating gives CASRRLAGDQETQYF.

The chain carries TRBV5-4 and TRBJ2-4; possibly TRBD1 for D (5 bases). V was pared by 4 bases and J by 0 bases, with 11 bases between. Germline CDR1 is SGHNT and CDR2 is YYREEE (reference sequence). The CDR3 covers 15 residues. DNA for the CDR3: TGTGCCAGCAGCAACCAACAGGTAGCCAAAAACATTCAGTACTTC. This gives the protein CASSNQQVAKNIQYF.

The rearrangement joins TRBV18 to TRBJ2-7, with D possibly being TRBD1 (6 bases). The CDR3 loop spans 15 amino acids. The V end was cut by 3 bases, the J end by 6 bases, with 18 bases between. Germline V lookup: CDR1 KGHSH, CDR2 LQKENI. The CDR3, as DNA: TGTGCCAGCTCACCCCTAATGGCAGGGGATGGCGAGCAGTACTTC. Its protein is CASSPLMAGDGEQYF.

This chain joins TRBV7-8 and TRBJ1-6; 7 bases match TRBD1. CDR1 and CDR2 (germline): SGHVS, FQNEAQ. CDR3 length: 15 amino acids. Trimming cost V 5 bases and J 8 bases; bases outside gene matches: 9. CDR3 sequence reads: CASSNRGNGYSPLHF. CDR3 DNA: TGTGCCAGCAGCAACAGGGGTAATGGGTATTCACCCCTCCACTTT. Full variable domain (rest looked up from reference TRBV7-8 and TRBJ1-6): GAGVSQSPRYKVAKRGQDVALRCDPISGHVSLFWYQQALGQGPEFLTYFQNEAQLDKSGLPSDRFFAERPEGSVSTLKIQRTQQEDSAVYLCASSNRGNGYSPLHFGNGTRLTVT.

The chain combines TRBV20-1 with TRBJ2-5, with D perhaps TRBD2 (5 bases). CDR1 and CDR2 (germline): DFQATT, SNEGSKA (reference sequence). The CDR3 sequence is 11 residues long. In nucleotides, the CDR3 is TGCAGCGCCCCAGCGGTGGAGACCCAGTACTTC. Protein product: CSAPAVETQYF.

The chain couples TRBV4-1 to TRBJ1-4; 7 nucleotides match TRBD1. The V segment lost 4 bases and the J segment 8 bases; nucleotides outside the gene matches: 10. CDR3 length: 15 amino acids. Germline V CDR1 and CDR2: MGHRA, YSYEKL. CDR3 sequence (DNA): TGCGCCAGCAGCCCCTATCAGGGGGGCAGCGAAAAACTGTTTTTT. Its protein product is CASSPYQGGSEKLFF.

V is TRBV2 and J is TRBJ1-2; TRBD1 might be the D (5 bases). Germline V gives CDR1 SNHLY, CDR2 FYNNEI. The V end was cut by 8 bases, the J end by 0 bases, with 7 bases between. The CDR3 runs 12 residues. The chain's CDR3 is CASRTSNYGYTF. The CDR3 bases are TGTGCCAGCCGGACATCTAACTATGGCTACACCTTC.

In its sample, this clone was seen a few times. The chain has TRBV4-1 and TRBJ2-1; D remains ambiguous. The V gene's germline CDR1 is MGHRA and CDR2 YSYEKL. The germline V and J ends were trimmed by 1 base and 0 bases, with 7 bases remaining between them. This CDR3 comprises 15 residues. The CDR3 is CASSQAVSSYNEQFF. For the CDR3, the DNA is TGCGCCAGCAGCCAAGCCGTCAGCTCCTACAATGAGCAGTTCTTC.

The V and J genes are TRBV3-1 (or the pseudogene TRBV3-2) and TRBJ2-3, with D perhaps TRBD2 (6 bases). The CDR3 totals 16 residues. Germline assignment: CDR1 LGHDT and CDR2 YNNKEL (reference sequence). Trimming left V 4 bases short and J 5 bases short, with 19 bases between. The CDR3 is CASSPETSTRGDTQYF. CDR3 DNA: TGTGCCAGCAGCCCGGAGACTAGTACCCGTGGAGATACGCAGTATTTT.

For the CDR3, the DNA is TGTGCCAGCAGTGACCCAGGGGGCCTCGGTCATGAGCAGTTCTTC. Translated: CASSDPGGLGHEQFF. J is TRBJ2-1 and V is TRBV25-1; TRBD1 matches at 8 bases. The CDR3 runs 15 residues. CDR1 and CDR2 from the germline V gene are MGHDK and SYGVNS. The junction had 9 bases not matched to a gene; V was cut back by 3 bases and J by 8 bases. The full variable domain, in which reference TRBV25-1 and TRBJ2-1 provide the parts outside the CDR3, is EADIYQTPRYLVIGTGKKITLECSQTMGHDKMYWYQQDPGMELHLIHYSYGVNSTEKGDLSSESTVSRIRTEHFPLTLESARPSHTSQYLCASSDPGGLGHEQFFGPGTRLTVL.

The V call is TRBV28, the J call TRBJ1-3, with no clear D. The germline CDR1 and CDR2 sequences are MDHEN and SYDVKM. V lost 7 bases and J lost 0, with 19 bases in between. CDR3 length: 17 residues. CDR3 loop: CASKPLRYSSSGNTIYF. For the CDR3, the DNA is TGTGCCAGCAAACCTCTCCGGTACAGCTCCTCTGGAAACACCATATATTTT.

This chain uses TRBV5-6 with TRBJ2-3, with TRBD1 identical over 7 bases. V lost 0 bases, J lost 7 bases, and 5 bases stayed unmatched. The CDR3 extends over 14 amino acids. Germline CDR1 SGHDT, CDR2 YYEEEE. The CDR3 is CASSLVQGDNTQYF. The CDR3 DNA is TGTGCCAGCAGCTTGGTCCAGGGGGATAATACGCAGTATTTT.

J is TRBJ1-1 and V is TRBV14; the D is unclear. V was shortened by 2 bases and J by 2 bases, with 9 bases between the two germline ends. The CDR3 totals 14 residues. Looked up from germline, CDR1 is SGHDN and CDR2 is FVKESK. CDR3 region: CASSQRHLNTEAFF. In DNA, the CDR3 is TGTGCCAGCAGCCAAAGACATCTTAACACTGAAGCTTTCTTT.

This clone came up once. The genes are TRBV6-5 and TRBJ1-1, with TRBD1 matching over 9 bases. This CDR3 has 15 amino acids. Trimming at V came to 5 bases and at J to 1 base, leaving 5 bases not matched to a gene. CDR1 is MNHEY and CDR2 is SVGAGI in the germline V gene. The CDR3 DNA sequence: TGTGCCAGCAGTAACAAACAGGGGGCGAACACTGAAGCTTTCTTT. This sequence encodes CASSNKQGANTEAFF.

The V gene is TRBV3-1 (or the pseudogene TRBV3-2), the J gene TRBJ1-3; D is unresolved. The CDR3 spans 15 residues. Germline V CDR1 and CDR2: LGHDT, YNNKEL (reference sequence). V was clipped by 5 bases and J by 0 bases, with 11 bases between them. The CDR3 sequence: CASSVVGTSGNTIYF. CDR3 in DNA: TGTGCCAGCAGCGTTGTGGGCACCTCTGGAAACACCATATATTTT.